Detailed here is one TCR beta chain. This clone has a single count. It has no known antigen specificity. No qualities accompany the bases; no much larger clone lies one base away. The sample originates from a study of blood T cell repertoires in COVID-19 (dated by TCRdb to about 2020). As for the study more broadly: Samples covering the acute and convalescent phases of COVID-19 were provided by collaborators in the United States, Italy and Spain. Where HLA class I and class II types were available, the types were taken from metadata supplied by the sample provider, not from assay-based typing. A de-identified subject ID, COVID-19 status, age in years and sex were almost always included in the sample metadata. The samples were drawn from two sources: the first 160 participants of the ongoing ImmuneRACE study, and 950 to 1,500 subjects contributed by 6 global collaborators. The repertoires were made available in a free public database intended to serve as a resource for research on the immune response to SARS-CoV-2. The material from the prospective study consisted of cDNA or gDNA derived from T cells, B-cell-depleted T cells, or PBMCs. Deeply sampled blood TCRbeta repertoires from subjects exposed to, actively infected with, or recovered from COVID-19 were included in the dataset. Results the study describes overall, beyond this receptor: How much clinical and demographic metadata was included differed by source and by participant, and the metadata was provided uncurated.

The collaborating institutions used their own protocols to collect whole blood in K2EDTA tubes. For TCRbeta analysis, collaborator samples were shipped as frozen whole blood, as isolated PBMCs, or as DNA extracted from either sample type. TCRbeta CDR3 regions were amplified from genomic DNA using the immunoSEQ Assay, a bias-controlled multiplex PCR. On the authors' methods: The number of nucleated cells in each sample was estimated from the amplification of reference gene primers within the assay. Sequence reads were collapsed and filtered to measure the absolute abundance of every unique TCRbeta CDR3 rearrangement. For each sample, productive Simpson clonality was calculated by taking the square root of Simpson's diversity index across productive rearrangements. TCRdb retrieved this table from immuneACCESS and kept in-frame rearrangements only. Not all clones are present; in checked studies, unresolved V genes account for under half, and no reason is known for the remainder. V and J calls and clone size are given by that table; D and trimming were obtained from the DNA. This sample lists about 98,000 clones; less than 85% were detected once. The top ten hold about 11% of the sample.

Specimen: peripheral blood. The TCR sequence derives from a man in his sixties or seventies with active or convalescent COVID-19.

Read as DNA, the sequence is TGTGCCAGTAGTAAGGCGGGTCCGAGCTCCTATAATTCACCCCTCCACTTT. Its translation is CASSKAGPSSYNSPLHF. This chain joins TRBV19 to TRBJ1-6; no D gene can be assigned with confidence. Reading the germline V gene (reference sequence) gives CDR1 LNHDA and CDR2 SQIVND. Counted from cysteine to phenylalanine, this CDR3 has 17 amino acids. The retained sequence is limited to the CDR3, 51 bases, with the frame set at the first base. V is pared back by 4 bases and J by 0 bases, with 13 bases lying between the germline termini. Reference TRBV19 and TRBJ1-6 proteins supply the regions before and after the CDR3; the full variable domain is: DGGITQSPKYLFRKEGQNVTLSCEQNLNHDAMYWYRQDPGQGLRLIYYSQIVNDFQKGDIAEGYSVSREKKESFPLTVTSAQKNPTAFYLCASSKAGPSSYNSPLHFGNGTRLTVT.